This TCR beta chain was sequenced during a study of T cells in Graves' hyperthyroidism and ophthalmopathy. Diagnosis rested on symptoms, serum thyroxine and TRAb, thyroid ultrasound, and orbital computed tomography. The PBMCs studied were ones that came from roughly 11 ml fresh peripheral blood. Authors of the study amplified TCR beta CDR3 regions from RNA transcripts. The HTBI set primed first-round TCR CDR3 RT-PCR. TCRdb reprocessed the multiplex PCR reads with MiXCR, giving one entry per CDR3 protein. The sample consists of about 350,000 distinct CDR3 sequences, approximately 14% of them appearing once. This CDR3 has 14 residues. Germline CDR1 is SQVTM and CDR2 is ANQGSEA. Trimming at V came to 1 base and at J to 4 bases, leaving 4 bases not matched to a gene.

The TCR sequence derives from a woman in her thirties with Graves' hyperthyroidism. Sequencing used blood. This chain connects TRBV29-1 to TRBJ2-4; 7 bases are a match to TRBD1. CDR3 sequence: CSVEVGTAKNIQYF. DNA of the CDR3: TGCAGCGTTGAAGTAGGGACAGCTAAAAACATTCAGTACTTC.